The rows below give T cell receptor beta chains drawn from one sample of a study of cytomegalovirus exposure and HLA in healthy donors. Assay: immunoSEQ multiplex PCR; the TCRdb copy retains only in-frame clones and omits some. Of around 150,000 clones listed, about 82% were seen once; the top ten hold less than 4%. Sequencing was performed on PBMCs. The origin of the receptors is a male donor in good health and CMV-seronegative. CDR3s include the opening cysteine and the closing phenylalanine or tryptophan. D genes are given only for firm matches. Only part of the rows carry a size: once, few, many, or a class if the clone is expanded.

clone size,V gene,J gene,D gene,CDR3 DNA,CDR3 protein
NA,TRBV5-4,TRBJ2-7,NA,TGTGCCAGCAGCTTGGGAGTGTTCGAGCAGTACTTC,CASSLGVFEQYF
NA,TRBV4-1,TRBJ2-2,NA,TGCGCCAGCAGCCTCTATTCAGGGTCGAACACCGGGGAGCTGTTTTTT,CASSLYSGSNTGELFF
NA,TRBV5-1,TRBJ1-2,TRBD1,TGCGCCAGCAGCTTGTCCGAGACAGGGGGTACTGGCTACACCTTC,CASSLSETGGTGYTF
NA,TRBV6-1,TRBJ2-1,NA,TGTGCCAGCAGTGGAGGGGGTTTATACGGGTTAAATGAGCAGTTCTTC,CASSGGGLYGLNEQFF
few,TRBV18,TRBJ1-4,NA,TGTGCCAGCTCACCAATCAGGGACACGAATGAAAAACTGTTTTTT,CASSPIRDTNEKLFF
NA,TRBV5-6,TRBJ1-1,NA,TGTGCCAGCAGCTTTCGGACTTCTGAAGCTTTCTTT,CASSFRTSEAFF
NA,TRBV18,TRBJ2-7,NA,TGTGCCAGCTCACCACCGGGCCGGAGGGACGAGCAGTACTTC,CASSPPGRRDEQYF
NA,TRBV19,TRBJ1-1,TRBD1,TGTGCCAGTAGTGGGACAGTGAACACTGAAGCTTTCTTT,CASSGTVNTEAFF
NA,TRBV6-6,TRBJ1-4,TRBD1,TGTGCCAGCAGTGTACAGGGGGCTAATGAAAAACTGTTTTTT,CASSVQGANEKLFF
NA,TRBV4-1,TRBJ2-7,NA,TGCGCCAGCAGCCAAGGTGTGGGCAGCTACTACGAGCAGTACTTC,CASSQGVGSYYEQYF
NA,TRBV7-6,TRBJ2-3,TRBD2,TGTGCCAGCAGCTTGGACAGCGGGGGGTCGACTGATACGCAGTATTTT,CASSLDSGGSTDTQYF
NA,TRBV6-1,TRBJ1-2,NA,TGTGCCAGCAGTGTCAGGGTGGTCTATGGCTACACCTTC,CASSVRVVYGYTF
NA,TRBV5-5,TRBJ2-2,NA,TGTGCCAGCAGCTTAGAGGCTTTTACCGGGGAGCTGTTTTTT,CASSLEAFTGELFF